These T cell receptor beta chains were read from a single sample in a study of blood T cell repertoires in COVID-19. The method was immunoSEQ multiplex PCR; TCRdb's version includes in-frame clones alone and lacks a portion of them. The sample carries about 170,000 clones, around four fifths recorded once. The material sequenced was peripheral blood. The source is a woman over 75 with COVID-19, enrolled during active disease. Each CDR3 is given with its conserved first and last residue. The D gene is left open where the match is weak. Only part of the rows carry a size: once, few, many, or a class if the clone is expanded.

J | V | D | size | DNA | CDR3
TRBJ2-7 | TRBV9 | TRBD2 | NA | TGTGCCAGCAGCCGAACTAGCGAAAGCTCCTACGAGCAGTACTTC | CASSRTSESSYEQYF
TRBJ1-2 | TRBV19 | NA | NA | TGTGCCAGTAGTATAGGAGAGTTCTATGGCTACACCTTC | CASSIGEFYGYTF
TRBJ1-2 | TRBV6-5 | NA | NA | TGTGCCAGCAGTTCAGAACCAGGCATGGGCTACACCTTC | CASSSEPGMGYTF
TRBJ2-7 | TRBV11-2 | NA | NA | TGTGCCAGCAGATTGACCGGGTCCTACGAGCAGTACTTC | CASRLTGSYEQYF
TRBJ2-2 | TRBV4-2 | TRBD1 | NA | TGTGCCAGCAGCCAAGACCGGGACAGAGGGGAGCTGTTTTTT | CASSQDRDRGELFF
TRBJ2-1 | TRBV5-1 | NA | NA | TGCGCCAGCAGCTTTCCCAGGGTGCGTAGGGGCCTCATCTACAATGAGCAGTTCTTC | CASSFPRVRRGLIYNEQFF
TRBJ2-4 | TRBV7-9 | TRBD1 | NA | TGTGCCAGCAGCAGACAGGGGGATACCAAAAACATTCAGTACTTC | CASSRQGDTKNIQYF
TRBJ1-5 | TRBV19 | TRBD1 | NA | TGTGCCAGTAGTGTCTACGACCCCGGGACAGTCGCCCAGCCCCAGCATTTT | CASSVYDPGTVAQPQHF
TRBJ1-3 | TRBV3-1/TRBV3-2 | NA | NA | TGTGCCAGCAGCCAGGCGGGGGGCGGAAACACCATATATTTT | CASSQAGGGNTIYF
TRBJ1-2 | TRBV12-5 | TRBD1 | NA | TGTGCTAGTGGCGGACAGGGGGCTGGCGATGGCTACACCTTC | CASGGQGAGDGYTF
TRBJ1-1 | TRBV19 | TRBD1 | NA | TGTGCCAGTAGCGACAGGGGGCGTCACACTGAAGCTTTCTTT | CASSDRGRHTEAFF
TRBJ2-5 | TRBV5-1 | NA | few | TGCGCCAGCAGCTTGAGTGGGCAGGGTGGCCAAGAGACCCAGTACTTC | CASSLSGQGGQETQYF
TRBJ2-5 | TRBV7-6 | TRBD2 | NA | TGTGCCAGCAGCCAGCTAGCGGGGGCCGTCGAGACCCAGTACTTC | CASSQLAGAVETQYF
TRBJ2-3 | TRBV27 | TRBD1 | NA | TGTGCCAGCAGTTTACGGGACAGGGGAACAGATACGCAGTATTTT | CASSLRDRGTDTQYF
TRBJ2-3 | TRBV5-1 | NA | NA | TGCGCCAGCAACAAACAGGGAGGGGGTACGCAGTATTTT | CASNKQGGGTQYF
TRBJ2-5 | TRBV6-2/TRBV6-3 | TRBD1 | once | TGTGCCAGCAGTCCCAGGACAGGGGGCAGAGAGACCCAGTACTTC | CASSPRTGGRETQYF
TRBJ1-4 | TRBV3-1/TRBV3-2 | NA | NA | TGTGCCAGCAGCCCCTCGTCAGGGATGAGACTGTTTTTT | CASSPSSGMRLFF
TRBJ1-3 | TRBV7-6 | NA | NA | TGTGCCAGCAGCCCACAACAGCTCGGTGCTGGAAACACCATATATTTT | CASSPQQLGAGNTIYF
TRBJ2-5 | TRBV29-1 | NA | NA | TGCAGCGTTGAAGATGAAGCGAAGCGCCAGTACTTC | CSVEDEAKRQYF
TRBJ2-5 | TRBV27 | NA | NA | TGTGCCAGCAGTTCGTCAGGGCAGACCCAGTACTTC | CASSSSGQTQYF
TRBJ1-2 | TRBV28 | NA | NA | TGTGCCAGCATGCCCGCGGGAGTTTACAAAAACTATGGCTACACCTTC | CASMPAGVYKNYGYTF
TRBJ1-1 | TRBV7-3 | NA | NA | TGTGCCAGCAGCCCGGAGGGACCGCCATACCGAGCTTTCTTT | CASSPEGPPYRAFF
TRBJ1-2 | TRBV6-9 | NA | NA | TGTGCCAGCAGTTCGGGGGGTGGAAACTATGGCTACACCTTC | CASSSGGGNYGYTF
TRBJ2-1 | TRBV5-4 | TRBD2 | once | TGTGCCAGCAGCTTGGGCGGGACTAGCGGGAGGAATGAGCAGTTCTTC | CASSLGGTSGRNEQFF
TRBJ1-2 | TRBV5-1 | TRBD1 | NA | TGCGCCAGCAGCCACGGGACAGGGGATGGCTATGGCTACACCTTC | CASSHGTGDGYGYTF
TRBJ1-5 | TRBV24-1 | NA | NA | TGTGCCACCAGTTCTGGCCACAATCAGCCCCAGCATTTT | CATSSGHNQPQHF
TRBJ2-5 | TRBV2 | NA | NA | TGTGCCAGCAGTGAAGCCCCCCTCCAGTACTTC | CASSEAPLQYF
TRBJ1-5 | TRBV2 | NA | few | TGTGCCAGCGGGAGGGGGGGCAATCAGCCCCAGCATTTT | CASGRGGNQPQHF
TRBJ2-7 | TRBV6-5 | TRBD1 | once | TGTGCCAGCGATCCCTTTGGGACAGGGGGATACGAGCAGTACTTC | CASDPFGTGGYEQYF
TRBJ1-5 | TRBV7-9 | NA | NA | TGTGCCAGCAGCCCGCGGGGGAATAGCAATCAGCCCCAGCATTTT | CASSPRGNSNQPQHF
TRBJ1-3 | TRBV5-4 | NA | NA | TGTGCCAGCAGCCTGGAGGGGAACTCTGGAAACACCATATATTTT | CASSLEGNSGNTIYF
TRBJ1-1 | TRBV6-5 | NA | NA | TGTGCCAGCAGTTACTCCCGGCGGGCAGGCACTGAAGCTTTCTTT | CASSYSRRAGTEAFF
TRBJ2-3 | TRBV9 | NA | NA | TGTGCCAGCAGCGTAGCGCCCGGAGGGCTGGGCACAGATACGCAGTATTTT | CASSVAPGGLGTDTQYF
TRBJ1-2 | TRBV4-2 | TRBD1 | NA | TGTGCCAGCAGCCAACGCCCCCTCGACAGGGCCGGAGGCTACACCTTC | CASSQRPLDRAGGYTF
TRBJ2-2 | TRBV5-1 | NA | NA | TGCGCCAGCAGCTTGGACAGGGAGTTGAGAACCGGGGAGCTGTTTTTT | CASSLDRELRTGELFF
TRBJ2-3 | TRBV3-1/TRBV3-2 | TRBD2 | NA | TGTGCCAGCAGCCAGACTAGCGGGGGTGGCACAGATACGCAGTATTTT | CASSQTSGGGTDTQYF
TRBJ1-2 | TRBV9 | NA | NA | TGTGCCAGCAGCCCGAGCCGGCTCGGGGGCTATGGCTACACCTTC | CASSPSRLGGYGYTF
TRBJ1-5 | TRBV6-1 | NA | NA | TGTGCCAGCAGTCTGCTAAACAATCAGCCCCAGCATTTT | CASSLLNNQPQHF
TRBJ1-1 | TRBV15 | NA | NA | TGTGCCACCAGCAGTCGTAAAGGCGTTAGCGCTGAAGCTTTCTTT | CATSSRKGVSAEAFF
TRBJ1-4 | TRBV18 | NA | NA | TGTGCCAGCTCACCTCGGGGTTGGGAAAAACTGTTTTTT | CASSPRGWEKLFF
TRBJ2-1 | TRBV24-1 | NA | once | TGTGCCACCAGTGATCCCCCGGGACTGGAGCAGTTCTTC | CATSDPPGLEQFF
TRBJ2-1 | TRBV3-1/TRBV3-2 | TRBD1 | NA | TGTGCCAGCAGCCTGCAGGGGGTCAATGAGCAGTTCTTC | CASSLQGVNEQFF
TRBJ2-3 | TRBV9 | TRBD2 | NA | TGTGCCAGCAGCGTGGCGGGGGTGGGTCTAACTACGCAGTATTTT | CASSVAGVGLTTQYF
TRBJ1-4 | TRBV5-1 | TRBD1 | NA | TGCGCCAGCAGCTTTGGGACAGGGGAAAAACTGTTTTTT | CASSFGTGEKLFF
TRBJ2-2 | TRBV9 | NA | NA | TGTGCCAGCAGCTTAACAGGGTCGGGCACCGGGGAGCTGTTTTTT | CASSLTGSGTGELFF
TRBJ2-1 | TRBV7-3 | NA | NA | TGTGCCAGCAGTCCAGGGGGACTCCCGGCATACAATGAGCAGTTCTTC | CASSPGGLPAYNEQFF